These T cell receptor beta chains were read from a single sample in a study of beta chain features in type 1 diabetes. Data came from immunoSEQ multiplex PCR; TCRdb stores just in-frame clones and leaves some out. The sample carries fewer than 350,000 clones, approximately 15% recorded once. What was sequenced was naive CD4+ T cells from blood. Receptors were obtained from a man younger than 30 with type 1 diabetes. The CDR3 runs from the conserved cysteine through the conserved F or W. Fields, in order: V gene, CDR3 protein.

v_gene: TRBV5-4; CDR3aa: CASSLGVSEQETQYF
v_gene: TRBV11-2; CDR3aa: CASSPPTGTSTDTQYF
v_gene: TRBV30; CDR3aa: CAWRRQGAVEAFF
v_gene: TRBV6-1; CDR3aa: CASSSAGTSYNEQFF
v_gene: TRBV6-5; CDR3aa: CASRSPGTGVSYTF
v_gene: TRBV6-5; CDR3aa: CASSYRGSGYTF
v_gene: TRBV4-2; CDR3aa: CASSQDVAGGPGELFF
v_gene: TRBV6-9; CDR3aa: CASSYPRTGKTYEQYF
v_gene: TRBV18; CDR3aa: CASSPSEDRGQYF
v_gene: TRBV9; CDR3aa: CASSVAGGAWDTQYF
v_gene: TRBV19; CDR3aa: CASSIKAGLNTGELFF
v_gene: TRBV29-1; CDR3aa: CSVEVSSNAGYTF
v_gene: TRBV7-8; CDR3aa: CASSSPPGNYEQYF
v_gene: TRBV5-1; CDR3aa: CASSWSPGIGPIKETQYF
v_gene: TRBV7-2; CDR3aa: CASSLGTSGSNEQFF
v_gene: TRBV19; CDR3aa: CASSKGLAGLTDTQYF
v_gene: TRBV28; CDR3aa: CASSLSQPQHF
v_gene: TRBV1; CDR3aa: CTSSQEIAGTGKTEAFF
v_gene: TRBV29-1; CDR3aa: CSVLQSGSSEQYF
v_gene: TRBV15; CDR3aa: CATSIWSHGGNEQFF
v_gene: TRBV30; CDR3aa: CAWRRFTDTQYF
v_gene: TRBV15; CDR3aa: CATSTGTRGADEQFF
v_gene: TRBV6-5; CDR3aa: CASSYIRETQYF
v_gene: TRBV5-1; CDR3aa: CASSLVVRTTGELFF
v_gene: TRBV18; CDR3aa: CASSPRKDAGWSTEAFF
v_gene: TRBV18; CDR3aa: CASSPGTGSLNEQFF
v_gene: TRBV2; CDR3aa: CASSEERTRGDTQYF
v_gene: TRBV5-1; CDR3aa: CASSLGTVNEQFF
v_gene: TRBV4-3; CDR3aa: CASSLQSGPTDTQYF
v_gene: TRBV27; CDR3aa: CASSLVLPGGHEQFF
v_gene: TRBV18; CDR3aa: CASSPDRAGYTF
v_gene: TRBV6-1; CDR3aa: CAGAVNQGGHEQYF
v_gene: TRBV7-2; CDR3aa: CASSWGQGKDEQYF
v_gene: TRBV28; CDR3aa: CASSPPTPTQETQYF
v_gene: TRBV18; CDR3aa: CASSRDSEGDTQYF
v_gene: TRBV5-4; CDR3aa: CASSRRDDYGYTF
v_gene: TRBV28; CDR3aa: CASSPLQGSNQPQHF
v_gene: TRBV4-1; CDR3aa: CASSQDDRGRETQYF
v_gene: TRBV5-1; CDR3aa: CASSPSASYNEQFF
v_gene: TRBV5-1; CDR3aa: CASRVGGLVYGYTF
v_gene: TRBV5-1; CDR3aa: CASSQTSVSYNEQFF
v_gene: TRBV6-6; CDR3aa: CASSSTGRHIQYF
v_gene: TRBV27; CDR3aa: CASSSGRNPATNEKLFF
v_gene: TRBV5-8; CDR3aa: CASSPGTAHNEKLFF
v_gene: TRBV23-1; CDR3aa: CASSQCRAFSTDTQYF
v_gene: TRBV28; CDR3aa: CASRPSGSPNEQFF
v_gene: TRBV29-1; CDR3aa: CSVTGFATEAFF
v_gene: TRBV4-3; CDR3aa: CASSHEYLTSGGGETQYF
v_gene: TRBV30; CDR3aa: CAWSKRGGTDTQYF
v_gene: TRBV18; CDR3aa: CASSPGQGVNQPQHF
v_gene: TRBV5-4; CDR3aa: CASEKRASGRGDTQYF
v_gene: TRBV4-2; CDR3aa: CASSQPIAGGRGEQFF
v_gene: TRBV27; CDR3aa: CASSLGWGDSYEQYF
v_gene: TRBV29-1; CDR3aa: CSVRGSYNEQFF
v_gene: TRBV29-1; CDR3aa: CSVEIGQDEQFF
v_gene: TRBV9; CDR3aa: CASSVRGRTENTGELFF
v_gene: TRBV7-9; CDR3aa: CASSFDRVWNEQFF
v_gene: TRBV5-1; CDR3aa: CASSLGLAGGNEQFF
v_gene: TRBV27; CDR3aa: CASRKYSNSPLHF